Listed below are T cell receptor beta chains from one sample, sequenced in a study of cytomegalovirus exposure and HLA in healthy donors. Measured with immunoSEQ multiplex PCR; TCRdb has only the in-frame clones, and not every one. The sample data list approximately 190,000 clones. The material sequenced was PBMCs. Every receptor here comes from a man younger than 45 in good health and CMV-seronegative. Both conserved end residues are part of each CDR3. D genes are given only for firm matches.

cdr3_aa cdr3_nt j_call v_call d_call
CASSLPAGGQFF TGTGCCAGCAGCCTTCCAGCGGGGGGGCAGTTCTTC TRBJ2-1 TRBV7-3 TRBD2
CASKTDSNTDTQYF TGCGCCAGCAAGACTGACTCCAACACAGATACGCAGTATTTT TRBJ2-3 TRBV10-2 NA
CASTGGVETQYF TGTGCCAGCACGGGCGGGGTTGAGACCCAGTACTTC TRBJ2-5 TRBV7-9 NA
CASSPWRGTDTQYF TGTGCCAGCAGCCCCTGGCGGGGCACAGATACGCAGTATTTT TRBJ2-3 TRBV11-3 NA
CASSRSGLAGPRNEQFF TGCGCCAGCAGCCGGTCGGGACTAGCGGGACCAAGGAATGAGCAGTTCTTC TRBJ2-1 TRBV4-1 TRBD2
CASSLTPMDRDEQYF TGTGCCAGCAGCTTAACCCCCATGGACAGGGACGAGCAGTACTTC TRBJ2-7 TRBV7-3 TRBD1
CASSEGGGRNQPQHF TGTGCCAGCAGTGAAGGTGGGGGCAGGAATCAGCCCCAGCATTTT TRBJ1-5 TRBV2 NA
CASSYWQGELEQFF TGTGCCAGCAGTTACTGGCAGGGGGAGCTTGAGCAGTTCTTC TRBJ2-1 TRBV6-5 TRBD1
CASSPGQGGYNEQFF TGTGCCAGCAGCCCTGGACAGGGAGGCTACAATGAGCAGTTCTTC TRBJ2-1 TRBV7-9 TRBD1
CASSLDPAALYNEQFF TGCGCCAGCAGCTTGGACCCAGCGGCATTATACAATGAGCAGTTCTTC TRBJ2-1 TRBV5-1 NA
CASSLSLARSSYEQYF TGTGCCAGCAGCTTATCACTAGCGAGGAGCTCCTACGAGCAGTACTTC TRBJ2-7 TRBV7-2 TRBD2
CAISDGLAGNTDTQYF TGTGCCATCAGTGACGGACTAGCGGGCAACACAGATACGCAGTATTTT TRBJ2-3 TRBV10-3 TRBD2
CAWSPDSNYGYTF TGTGCCTGGAGTCCCGACAGTAACTATGGCTACACCTTC TRBJ1-2 TRBV30 NA
CASSIDRLSPYGYTF TGTGCCAGTAGTATTGACAGGTTGAGTCCCTATGGCTACACCTTC TRBJ1-2 TRBV19 NA
CASSLGASVYNEQFF TGTGCCAGCAGCTTAGGGGCTAGCGTGTACAATGAGCAGTTCTTC TRBJ2-1 TRBV7-2 NA
CASSLAGDEQFF TGTGCCAGCAGCTTGGCGGGGGATGAGCAGTTCTTC TRBJ2-1 TRBV5-4 NA
CASREAVDEAFF TGTGCCAGCAGGGAGGCTGTTGATGAAGCTTTCTTT TRBJ1-1 TRBV2 NA
CASSLADEKLFF TGTGCCAGCAGCTTAGCTGATGAAAAACTGTTTTTT TRBJ1-4 TRBV11-3 NA
CASSSLPQPQHF TGTGCCAGCAGTTCCCTTCCGCAGCCCCAGCATTTT TRBJ1-5 TRBV28 NA
CASRNRYSGANVLTF TGTGCCAGCAGGAACAGATACTCTGGGGCCAACGTCCTGACTTTC TRBJ2-6 TRBV6-6 NA
CATSRAGALGTEAFF TGTGCCACCAGCAGAGCTGGGGCCCTGGGGACTGAAGCTTTCTTT TRBJ1-1 TRBV15 NA
CASSVGGGDSYEQYF TGTGCCAGCAGCGTAGGTGGGGGGGACTCCTACGAGCAGTACTTC TRBJ2-7 TRBV9 TRBD2
CASSLGQGADTEAFF TGTGCCAGTAGTCTAGGGCAGGGGGCGGACACTGAAGCTTTCTTT TRBJ1-1 TRBV19 TRBD1
CASSFRRGPRGDGNTEAFF TGTGCCAGCAGCTTTAGGAGGGGGCCCCGGGGAGACGGGAACACTGAAGCTTTCTTT TRBJ1-1 TRBV7-9 TRBD1
CASSLAVPQEAFF TGCGCCAGCAGCCTTGCAGTCCCCCAGGAAGCTTTCTTT TRBJ1-1 TRBV4-1 NA
CASSLPSPSETQYF TGTGCCAGCAGCTTGCCAAGCCCCTCGGAGACCCAGTACTTC TRBJ2-5 TRBV5-4 NA
CASSRWGQPGETQYF TGTGCCAGCAGTCGCTGGGGACAGCCAGGGGAGACCCAGTACTTC TRBJ2-5 TRBV25-1 TRBD1
CASREAGGPAETQYF TGTGCCAGCAGGGAAGCGGGGGGGCCCGCAGAGACCCAGTACTTC TRBJ2-5 TRBV11-2 TRBD2
CASRSTGGSEQYF TGTGCCAGCAGATCGACAGGGGGTTCCGAGCAGTACTTC TRBJ2-7 TRBV11-1 TRBD1
CASSLGTGPYNEQFF TGTGCCAGCAGCCTCGGGACAGGTCCCTACAATGAGCAGTTCTTC TRBJ2-1 TRBV11-3 TRBD1
CASRSGESVLENTGELFF TGTGCCAGCAGATCGGGGGAGTCCGTCCTAGAGAACACCGGGGAGCTGTTTTTT TRBJ2-2 TRBV9 NA
CASSTQGSGYGYTF TGTGCCAGCAGCACACAGGGTTCGGGATATGGCTACACCTTC TRBJ1-2 TRBV7-2 NA
CASSVPIAGETGGYTF TGTGCCAGCAGTGTTCCAATAGCAGGGGAGACAGGTGGCTACACCTTC TRBJ1-2 TRBV2 NA
CASRNRDGGNTIYF TGTGCCAGCAGAAACAGGGACGGTGGAAACACCATATATTTT TRBJ1-3 TRBV6-5 NA
CASSPPSLSGANVLTF TGTGCCAGCAGTCCCCCGTCCCTCTCTGGGGCCAACGTCCTGACTTTC TRBJ2-6 TRBV28 NA
CASSLGLGLDEQYF TGTGCCAGCAGCTTAGGACTTGGGTTGGACGAGCAGTACTTC TRBJ2-7 TRBV7-2 NA
CASSFLGGSHQPQHF TGTGCCAGCAGTTTTCTAGGGGGCTCGCATCAGCCCCAGCATTTT TRBJ1-5 TRBV6-5 TRBD1
CASSSAGDTQYF TGTGCCAGCAGCTCCGCCGGAGATACGCAGTATTTT TRBJ2-3 TRBV7-9 NA
CASSKYGGYEQYF TGTGCCAGCAGTAAATACGGGGGATACGAGCAGTACTTC TRBJ2-7 TRBV27 NA
CASSLPGANEQYF TGTGCCAGCAGCTTGCCAGGGGCGAACGAGCAGTACTTC TRBJ2-7 TRBV5-6 NA
CASSKLTGGSYNEQFF TGTGCCAGTAGTAAACTTACAGGGGGCTCCTACAATGAGCAGTTCTTC TRBJ2-1 TRBV19 TRBD1
CASTPAGGYEQYF TGTGCCAGCACCCCTGCAGGGGGTTACGAGCAGTACTTC TRBJ2-7 TRBV6-5 TRBD1
CASTQDRGNYGYTF TGTGCCAGCACCCAGGACAGGGGAAACTATGGCTACACCTTC TRBJ1-2 TRBV19 TRBD1